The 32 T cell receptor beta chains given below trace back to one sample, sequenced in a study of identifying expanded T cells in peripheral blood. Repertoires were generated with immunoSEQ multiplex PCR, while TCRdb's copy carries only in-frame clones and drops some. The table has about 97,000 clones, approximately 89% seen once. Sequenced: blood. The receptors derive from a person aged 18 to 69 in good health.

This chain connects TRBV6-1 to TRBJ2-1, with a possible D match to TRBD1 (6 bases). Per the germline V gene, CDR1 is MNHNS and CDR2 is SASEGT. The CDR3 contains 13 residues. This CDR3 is CAGGGDKYNEQFF. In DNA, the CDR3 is TGTGCTGGAGGTGGGGACAAGTACAATGAGCAGTTCTTC.

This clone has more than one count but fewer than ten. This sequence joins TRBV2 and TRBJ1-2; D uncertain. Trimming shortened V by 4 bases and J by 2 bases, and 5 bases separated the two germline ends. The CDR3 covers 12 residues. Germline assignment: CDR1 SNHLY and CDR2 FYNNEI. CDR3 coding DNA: TGTGCCAGCAGTGTCGGCAACTATGGCTACACCTTC. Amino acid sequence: CASSVGNYGYTF.

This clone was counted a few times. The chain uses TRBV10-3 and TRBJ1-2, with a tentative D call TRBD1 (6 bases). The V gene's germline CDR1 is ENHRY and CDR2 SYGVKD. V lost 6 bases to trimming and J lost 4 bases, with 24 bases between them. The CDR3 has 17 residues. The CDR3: CAISTRSGRGQPYGYTF. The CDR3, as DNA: TGTGCCATCAGCACCAGATCGGGTCGCGGACAGCCCTATGGCTACACCTTC.

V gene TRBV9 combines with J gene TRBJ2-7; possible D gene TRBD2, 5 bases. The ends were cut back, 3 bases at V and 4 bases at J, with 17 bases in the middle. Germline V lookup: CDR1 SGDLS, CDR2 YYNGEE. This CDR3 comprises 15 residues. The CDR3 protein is CASSGPLATPYEQYF. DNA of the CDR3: TGTGCCAGCAGCGGACCCCTAGCTACCCCGTACGAGCAGTACTTC. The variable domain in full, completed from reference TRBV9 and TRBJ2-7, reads DSGVTQTPKHLITATGQRVTLRCSPRSGDLSVYWYQQSLDQGLQFLIQYYNGEERAKGNILERFSAQQFPDLHSELNLSSLELGDSALYFCASSGPLATPYEQYFGPGTRLTVT.

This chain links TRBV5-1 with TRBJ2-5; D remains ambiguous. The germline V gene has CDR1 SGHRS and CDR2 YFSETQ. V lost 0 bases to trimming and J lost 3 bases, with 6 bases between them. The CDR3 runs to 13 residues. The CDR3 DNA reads TGCGCCAGCAGCTTGGAGATCAAAGAGACCCAGTACTTC. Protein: CASSLEIKETQYF.

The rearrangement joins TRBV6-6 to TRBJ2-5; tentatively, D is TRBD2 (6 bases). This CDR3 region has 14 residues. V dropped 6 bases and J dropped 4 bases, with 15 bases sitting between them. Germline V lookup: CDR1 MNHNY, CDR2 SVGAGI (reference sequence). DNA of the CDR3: TGTGCCAGCAGCCCCGCGGGACCAAGAGAGACCCAGTACTTC. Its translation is CASSPAGPRETQYF.

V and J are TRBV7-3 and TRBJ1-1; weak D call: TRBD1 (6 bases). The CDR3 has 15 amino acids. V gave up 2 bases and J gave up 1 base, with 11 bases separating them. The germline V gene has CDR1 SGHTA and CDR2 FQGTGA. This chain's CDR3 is CASSLSDSSNTEAFF. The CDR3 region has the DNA TGTGCCAGCAGCTTATCGGACAGCTCGAACACTGAAGCTTTCTTT.

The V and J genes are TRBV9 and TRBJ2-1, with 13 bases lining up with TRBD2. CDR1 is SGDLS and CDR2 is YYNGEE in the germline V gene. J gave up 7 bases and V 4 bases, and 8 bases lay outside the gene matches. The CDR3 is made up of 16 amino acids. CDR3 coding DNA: TGTGCCAGCAGCCTACGGACTAGCGGGAGTTCAAATGAGCAGTTCTTC. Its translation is CASSLRTSGSSNEQFF.

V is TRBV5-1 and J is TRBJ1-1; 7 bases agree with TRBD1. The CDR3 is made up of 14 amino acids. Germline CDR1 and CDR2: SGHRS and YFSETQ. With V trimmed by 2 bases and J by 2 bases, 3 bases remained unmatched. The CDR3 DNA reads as TGCGCCAGCAGCTTACAGGGGAGCAACACTGAAGCTTTCTTT. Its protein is CASSLQGSNTEAFF.

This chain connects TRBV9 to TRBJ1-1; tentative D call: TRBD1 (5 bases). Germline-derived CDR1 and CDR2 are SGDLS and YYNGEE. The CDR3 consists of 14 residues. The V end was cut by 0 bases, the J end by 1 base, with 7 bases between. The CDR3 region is CASSVVGGNTEAFF. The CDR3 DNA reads TGTGCCAGCAGCGTAGTCGGGGGGAACACTGAAGCTTTCTTT.

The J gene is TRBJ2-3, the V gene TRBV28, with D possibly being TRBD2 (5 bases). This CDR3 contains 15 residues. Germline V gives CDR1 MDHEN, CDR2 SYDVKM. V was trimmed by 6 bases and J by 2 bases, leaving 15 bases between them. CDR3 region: CASRERVILTDTQYF. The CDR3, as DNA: TGTGCCAGCAGGGAGAGGGTTATACTCACAGATACGCAGTATTTT.

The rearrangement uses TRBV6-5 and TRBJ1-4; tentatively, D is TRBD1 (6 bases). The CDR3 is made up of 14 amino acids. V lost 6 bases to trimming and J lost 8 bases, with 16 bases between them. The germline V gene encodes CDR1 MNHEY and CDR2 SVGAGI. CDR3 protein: CASRPNRAREKLFF. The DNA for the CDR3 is TGTGCCAGCAGGCCTAACAGGGCGAGGGAAAAACTGTTTTTT.

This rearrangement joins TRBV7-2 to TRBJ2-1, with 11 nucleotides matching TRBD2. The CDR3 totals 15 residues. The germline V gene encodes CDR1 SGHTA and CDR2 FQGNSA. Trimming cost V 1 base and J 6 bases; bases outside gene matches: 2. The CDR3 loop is CASSLGLAGGNEQFF. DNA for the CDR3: TGTGCCAGCAGCTTAGGGCTAGCGGGAGGCAATGAGCAGTTCTTC.

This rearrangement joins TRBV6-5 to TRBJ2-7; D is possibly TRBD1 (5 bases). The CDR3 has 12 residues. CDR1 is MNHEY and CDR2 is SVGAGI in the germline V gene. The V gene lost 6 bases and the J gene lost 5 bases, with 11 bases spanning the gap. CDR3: CASSRQSNEQYF. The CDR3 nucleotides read TGTGCCAGCAGCCGACAGTCAAACGAGCAGTACTTC.

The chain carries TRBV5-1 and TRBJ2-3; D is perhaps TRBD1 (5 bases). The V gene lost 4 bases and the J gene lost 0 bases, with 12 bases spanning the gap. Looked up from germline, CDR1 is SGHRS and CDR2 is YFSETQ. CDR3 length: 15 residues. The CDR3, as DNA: TGCGCCAGCAGCCTAAGGACACCAAGCACAGATACGCAGTATTTT. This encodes CASSLRTPSTDTQYF.

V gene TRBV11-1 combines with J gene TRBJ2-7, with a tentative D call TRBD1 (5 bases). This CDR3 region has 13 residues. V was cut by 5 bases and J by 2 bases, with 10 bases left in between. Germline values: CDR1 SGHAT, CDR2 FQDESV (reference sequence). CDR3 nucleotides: TGTGCCAGCAGCAAAACAGGAACCTACGAGCAGTACTTC. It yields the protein CASSKTGTYEQYF.

CDR3 protein: CASSSGTGKETQYF. The CDR3 nucleotides read TGTGCCAGCTCAAGCGGGACGGGGAAAGAGACCCAGTACTTC. This rearrangement joins TRBV18 to TRBJ2-5, with 7 bases that match TRBD2. The CDR3 has 14 residues. V was clipped by 5 bases and J by 3 bases; unmatched bases: 6. The V gene's germline CDR1 is KGHSH and CDR2 LQKENI.

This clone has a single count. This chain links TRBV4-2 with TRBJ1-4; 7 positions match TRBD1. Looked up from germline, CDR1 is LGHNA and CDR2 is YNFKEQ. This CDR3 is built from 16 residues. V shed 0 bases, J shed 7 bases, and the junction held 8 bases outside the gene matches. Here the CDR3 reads CASSQEKGALLEKLFF. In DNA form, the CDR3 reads TGTGCCAGCAGCCAAGAAAAGGGGGCTCTCCTTGAAAAACTGTTTTTT.

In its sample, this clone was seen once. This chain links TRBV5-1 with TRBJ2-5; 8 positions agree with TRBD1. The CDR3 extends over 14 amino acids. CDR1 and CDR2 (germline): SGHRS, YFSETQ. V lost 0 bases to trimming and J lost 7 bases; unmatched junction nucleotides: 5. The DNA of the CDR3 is TGCGCCAGCAGCTTGGAAAAACAGGGGGGGACCCAGTACTTC. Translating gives CASSLEKQGGTQYF.

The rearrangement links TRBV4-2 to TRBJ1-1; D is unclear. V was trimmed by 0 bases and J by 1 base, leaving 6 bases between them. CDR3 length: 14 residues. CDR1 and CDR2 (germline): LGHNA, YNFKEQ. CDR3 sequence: CASSQDSGNTEAFF. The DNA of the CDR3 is TGTGCCAGCAGCCAAGATTCGGGGAACACTGAAGCTTTCTTT.

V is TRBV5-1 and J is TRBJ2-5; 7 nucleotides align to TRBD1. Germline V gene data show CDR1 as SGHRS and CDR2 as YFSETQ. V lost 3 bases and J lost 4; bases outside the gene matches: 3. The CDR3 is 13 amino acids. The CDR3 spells CASSSGQIETQYF. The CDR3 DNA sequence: TGCGCCAGCAGCTCGGGACAGATAGAGACCCAGTACTTC.

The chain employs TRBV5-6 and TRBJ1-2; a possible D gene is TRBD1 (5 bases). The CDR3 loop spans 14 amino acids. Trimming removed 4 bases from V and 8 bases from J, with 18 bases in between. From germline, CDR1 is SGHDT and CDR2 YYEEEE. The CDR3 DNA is TGTGCCAGCAGCCGGGACGGAGTTTCAGGCGGCTACACCTTC. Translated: CASSRDGVSGGYTF.

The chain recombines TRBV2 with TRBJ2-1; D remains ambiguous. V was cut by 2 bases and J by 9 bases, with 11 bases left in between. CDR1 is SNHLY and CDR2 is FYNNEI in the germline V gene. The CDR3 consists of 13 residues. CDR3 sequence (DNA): TGTGCCAGCAGTGAACAAGCAGTGGGTGAGCAGTTCTTC. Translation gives CASSEQAVGEQFF. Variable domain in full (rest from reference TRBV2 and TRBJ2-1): EPEVTQTPSHQVTQMGQEVILRCVPISNHLYFYWYRQILGQKVEFLVSFYNNEISEKSEIFDDQFSVERPDGSNFTLKIRSTKLEDSAMYFCASSEQAVGEQFFGPGTRLTVL.

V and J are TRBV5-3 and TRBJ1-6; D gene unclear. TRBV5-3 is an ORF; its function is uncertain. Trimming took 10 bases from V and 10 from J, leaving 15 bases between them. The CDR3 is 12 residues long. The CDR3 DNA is TGTGCCCCTCGGGGTGCACGCTCACCCCTCCACTTT. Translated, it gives CAPRGARSPLHF.

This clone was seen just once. The DNA for the CDR3 is TGTGCCAGCAGCTTAGTAAGGGTTAACACCGGGGAGCTGTTTTTT. Protein sequence: CASSLVRVNTGELFF. V is TRBV7-9 and J is TRBJ2-2; D not certain. The V gene's germline CDR1 is SEHNR and CDR2 FQNEAQ (reference sequence). V lost 1 base and J 2 bases, leaving 8 bases between the germline ends. This CDR3 spans 15 amino acids.

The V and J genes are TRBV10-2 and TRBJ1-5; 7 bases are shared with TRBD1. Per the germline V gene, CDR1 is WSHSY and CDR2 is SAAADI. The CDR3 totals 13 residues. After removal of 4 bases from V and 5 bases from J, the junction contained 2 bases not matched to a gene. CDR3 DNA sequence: TGCGCCAGCAGTGGCGACAGGGATCAGCCCCAGCATTTT. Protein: CASSGDRDQPQHF.

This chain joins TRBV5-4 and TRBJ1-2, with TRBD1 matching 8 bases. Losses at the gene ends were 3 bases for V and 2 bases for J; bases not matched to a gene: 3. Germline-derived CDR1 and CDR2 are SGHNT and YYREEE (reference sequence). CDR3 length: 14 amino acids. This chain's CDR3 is CASSWTGMNYGYTF. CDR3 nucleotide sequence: TGTGCCAGCAGCTGGACAGGGATGAACTATGGCTACACCTTC.

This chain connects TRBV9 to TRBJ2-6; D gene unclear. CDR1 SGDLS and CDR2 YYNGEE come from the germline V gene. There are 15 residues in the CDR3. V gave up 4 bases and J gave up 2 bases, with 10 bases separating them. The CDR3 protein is CASSSLPAGANVLTF. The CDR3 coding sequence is TGTGCCAGCAGCTCACTTCCGGCTGGGGCCAACGTCCTGACTTTC.

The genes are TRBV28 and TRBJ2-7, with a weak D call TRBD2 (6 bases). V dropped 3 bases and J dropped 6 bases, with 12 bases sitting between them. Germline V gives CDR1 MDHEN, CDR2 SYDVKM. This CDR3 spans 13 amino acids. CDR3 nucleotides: TGTGCCAGCAGTTTTGGGGGGAATGGCGAGCAGTACTTC. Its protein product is CASSFGGNGEQYF.

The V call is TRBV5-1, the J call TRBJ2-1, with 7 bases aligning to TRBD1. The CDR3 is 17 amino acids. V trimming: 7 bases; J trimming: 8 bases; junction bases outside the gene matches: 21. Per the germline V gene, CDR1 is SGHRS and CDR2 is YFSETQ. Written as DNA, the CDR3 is TGCGCCAGCTCCCGTGGAGACAGGGCCAGGGGACGGGATGAGCAGTTCTTC. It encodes CASSRGDRARGRDEQFF.

CDR3 residues: CASSQKGQSSYEQYF. The DNA for the CDR3 is TGTGCCAGCAGCCAAAAGGGACAGAGCTCCTACGAGCAGTACTTC. This chain connects TRBV4-2 to TRBJ2-7; 7 nucleotides match TRBD1. The CDR3 covers 15 residues. J lost 0 bases, V lost 2 bases, and 4 bases had no gene match. From germline, CDR1 is LGHNA and CDR2 YNFKEQ.

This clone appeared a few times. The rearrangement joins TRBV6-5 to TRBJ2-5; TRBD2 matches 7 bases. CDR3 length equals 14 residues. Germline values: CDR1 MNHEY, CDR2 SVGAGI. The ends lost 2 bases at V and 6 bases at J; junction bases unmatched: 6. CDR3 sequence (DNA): TGTGCCAGCAGTTACGAAGGCGGGAGAAAGACCCAGTACTTC. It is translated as CASSYEGGRKTQYF.